The present TCR beta chain was sequenced within a study of cytomegalovirus exposure and HLA in healthy donors. The CDR3 loop spans 15 amino acids. Germline CDR1 is SEHNR and CDR2 is FQNEAQ (reference sequence). Trimming took 5 bases from V and 8 from J, leaving 19 bases between them. Likely unrecorded immune exposures existed in these nominally healthy donors. Broader study findings: TCR beta V segments were, for the most part, productive about 87% or about 30% of the time in an earlier analysis. Only CMV serostatus was available as immune exposure information.

Regarding this clone: Its antigen is not known.

60 Vbeta and 13 Jbeta primers were used in PCR. Here immunoSEQ multiplex PCR was the method, and the copy in TCRdb shows in-frame clones only, minus some. The sample lists tens of thousands of clones; around 80% were seen once. The chain is built from TRBV7-9 and TRBJ2-1; D is unresolved. The sequence was collected from a man aged 40-55 years in good health and CMV-seronegative. The sequencing sample was made of PBMCs. CDR3 protein: CASSPSVLTRHEQFF. CDR3 in DNA: TGTGCCAGCAGCCCCAGCGTCCTAACGAGGCATGAGCAGTTCTTC.